The 13 T cell receptor beta chains given below trace back to one sample, sequenced in a study of cytomegalovirus exposure and HLA in healthy donors. Profiling relied on immunoSEQ multiplex PCR, and the TCRdb table lists in-frame clones only, not all of them. The profile shows 150,000 or so clones, 80% to 90% of them singletons. The sequenced material came from PBMCs. These receptors came from a man in his late teens or twenties in good health and CMV-seropositive.

V usage is TRBV19 and J usage is TRBJ2-6; 9 positions match TRBD1. In germline, CDR1 is LNHDA, CDR2 SQIVND (reference sequence). V gave up 8 bases and J gave up 3 bases; unmatched junction bases: 5. This CDR3 contains 15 residues. CDR3 in DNA: TGTGCCAGTGGGGACAGGGTGAGTGGGGCCAACGTCCTGACTTTC. Protein product: CASGDRVSGANVLTF. Based on the CDR3 plus reference TRBV19 and TRBJ2-6, the full variable domain is DGGITQSPKYLFRKEGQNVTLSCEQNLNHDAMYWYRQDPGQGLRLIYYSQIVNDFQKGDIAEGYSVSREKKESFPLTVTSAQKNPTAFYLCASGDRVSGANVLTFGAGSRLTVL.

The chain uses TRBV19 and TRBJ1-5; no definite D call. V lost 4 bases, J lost 2 bases, and 9 bases lay in between. From germline, CDR1 is LNHDA and CDR2 SQIVND (reference sequence). The length of the CDR3 is 14 residues. This chain's CDR3 is CASSKPSGNQPQHF. As DNA, the CDR3 is TGTGCCAGTAGTAAGCCGAGTGGCAATCAGCCCCAGCATTTT.

V is TRBV5-5 and J is TRBJ2-3; D call uncertain. Germline CDR1 SGHKS, CDR2 YYEKEE (reference sequence). The CDR3 is 15 residues long. Trimming removed 0 bases from V and 2 bases from J, with 10 bases in between. In nucleotides, the CDR3 is TGTGCCAGCAGCTTGGAGCGCCAGATCACAGATACGCAGTATTTT. It codes for CASSLERQITDTQYF.

J is TRBJ2-1 and V is TRBV5-4, with 8 bases that match TRBD1. The CDR3 loop spans 15 amino acids. Germline CDR1 and CDR2: SGHNT and YYREEE (reference sequence). V lost 4 bases, J lost 4 bases, and 7 bases stayed unmatched. CDR3 residues: CASSAGQGPYNEQFF. Written as DNA, the CDR3 is TGTGCCAGCAGCGCCGGACAGGGTCCTTACAATGAGCAGTTCTTC.

The chain employs TRBV6-4 and TRBJ2-1; 10 bases are a match to TRBD2. The CDR3 sequence is 18 residues long. V lost 4 bases and J lost 4; bases outside the gene matches: 13. The germline V gene encodes CDR1 MRHNA and CDR2 SNTAGT. The CDR3 DNA reads TGTGCCAGCAGTGGAGAGGGTAGCGGGAGGACCTCGTACAATGAGCAGTTCTTC. It translates to CASSGEGSGRTSYNEQFF.

The chain is built from TRBV5-1 and TRBJ2-1, with 9 bases that match TRBD1. Germline lookup yields CDR1 SGHRS and CDR2 YFSETQ. CDR3 size: 15 residues. The J segment lost 3 bases and the V segment lost 4 bases, leaving 5 bases of the junction unmatched. The chain's CDR3 is CASSRPGQGYNEQFF. DNA for the CDR3: TGCGCCAGCAGCCGCCCGGGACAGGGCTACAATGAGCAGTTCTTC.

The count of this clone is one. The V call is TRBV11-2, the J call TRBJ2-1; tentatively, D is TRBD2 (6 bases). Germline V gene lookup returns CDR1 SGHAT and CDR2 FQNNGV. The germline V and J ends were trimmed by 5 bases and 4 bases, with 15 bases remaining between them. CDR3 size: 15 residues. CDR3 DNA: TGTGCCAGCAGCCCCTTGGCGGGGAGTTACAATGAGCAGTTCTTC. This sequence encodes CASSPLAGSYNEQFF.

The rearrangement joins TRBV7-9 to TRBJ2-7, with D possibly being TRBD1 (5 bases). This CDR3 region has 13 residues. Germline values: CDR1 SEHNR, CDR2 FQNEAQ (reference sequence). V shed 1 base and J shed 7 bases, with 11 bases lying between them. The chain's CDR3 is CASSLGTGREQYF. In nucleotides, the CDR3 is TGTGCCAGCAGCTTAGGAACAGGTAGGGAGCAGTACTTC.

The rearrangement uses TRBV10-3 and TRBJ2-1; 8 bases are a match to TRBD2. Germline values: CDR1 ENHRY, CDR2 SYGVKD. The V gene end was trimmed by 11 bases and the J gene end by 7 bases; junction bases not matched to a gene: 22. The CDR3 has 17 amino acids. CDR3 DNA sequence: TGTGCCCCCCCAACAGAGGCCCCTTTAACGGGAGGGAATGAGCAGTTCTTC. It yields the protein CAPPTEAPLTGGNEQFF.

This clone was found a few times. The chain joins TRBV5-1 to TRBJ1-1, with 8 bases aligning to TRBD1. The CDR3 length is 14 residues. CDR1 SGHRS and CDR2 YFSETQ come from the germline V gene. The V gene end was trimmed by 4 bases and the J gene end by 7 bases; junction bases not matched to a gene: 9. The chain's CDR3 is CASSPDRADGEAFF. Here the CDR3 DNA reads TGCGCCAGCAGCCCGGACAGGGCGGATGGTGAAGCTTTCTTT. Combining the CDR3 with reference TRBV5-1 and TRBJ1-1 gives the whole variable domain KAGVTQTPRYLIKTRGQQVTLSCSPISGHRSVSWYQQTPGQGLQFLFEYFSETQRNKGNFPGRFSGRQFSNSRSEMNVSTLELGDSALYLCASSPDRADGEAFFGQGTRLTVV.

V is TRBV18 and J is TRBJ2-1, with TRBD1 identical over 8 bases. The trim removed 0 bases at V and 10 bases at J, leaving 2 bases unmatched. This CDR3 comprises 13 residues. Looked up from germline, CDR1 is KGHSH and CDR2 is LQKENI. The CDR3 nucleotides are TGTGCCAGCTCACCACCCAACAGGGGGGAGCAGTTCTTC. Residues: CASSPPNRGEQFF.

J is TRBJ2-1 and V is TRBV7-2; 10 nucleotides line up with TRBD2. The germline V gene has CDR1 SGHTA and CDR2 FQGNSA. The CDR3 loop spans 14 amino acids. The trim removed 5 bases at V and 7 bases at J, leaving 5 bases unmatched. DNA for the CDR3: TGTGCCAGCAGCAAAGCGGGGGGGCCTAATGAGCAGTTCTTC. It translates to CASSKAGGPNEQFF.

This clone was picked up one time. This chain connects TRBV10-3 to TRBJ1-1, with a possible D match to TRBD1 (6 bases). Germline-derived CDR1 and CDR2 are ENHRY and SYGVKD. The CDR3 loop spans 14 amino acids. The V end was cut by 3 bases, the J end by 3 bases, with 11 bases between. CDR3 bases: TGTGCCATCAGTGAAGGGGGGGCGGACACTGAAGCTTTCTTT. It codes for CAISEGGADTEAFF.